One and the same sample provided the 5 T cell receptor beta chains below, sequenced in a study of blood T cells in healthy people across ages. For the second PCR, which ran for 7 to 11 cycles, a sample-barcoded 5' primer and a J-beta primer mix were used. MiXCR, applied by TCRdb to the 5' RACE reads, yields one record per CDR3 protein. The sample lists about 830,000 distinct CDR3 sequences, around 62% occurring once. Sequencing input: blood. All receptors come from a man aged 25-45 years in good health.

The chain has TRBV10-3 and TRBJ2-7; no clear D gene. Judging by the DNA end, TRBJ2-4 fits better; the J call may be wrong. In germline, CDR1 is ENHRY, CDR2 SYGVKD. The CDR3 runs 12 residues. CDR3 in DNA: TGTGCCATCAGGGAAGTATCGGACATTCAGTACTTC. It yields the protein CAIREVSDIQYF.

In this sample, this clonotype turned up a few times. V is TRBV9 and J is TRBJ2-6; TRBD1 might be the D (6 bases). Trimming removed 3 bases from V and 0 bases from J, with 16 bases in between. Germline assignment: CDR1 SGDLS and CDR2 YYNGEE. This CDR3 contains 18 residues. CDR3 DNA sequence: TGTGCCAGCAGCGGGAACAGGGAGATGGGCTCTGGGGCCAACGTCCTGACTTTC. The encoded protein is CASSGNREMGSGANVLTF.

This clonotype was seen more than once but under ten times. This chain links TRBV7-9 with TRBJ2-6, with 10 bases matching TRBD1. Germline V gives CDR1 SEHNR, CDR2 FQNEAQ (reference sequence). V shed 7 bases, J shed 0 bases, and the junction held 12 bases outside the gene matches. This CDR3 is 19 amino acids long. CDR3 nucleotide sequence: TGTGCCAGCACCCCAATTGGGGGGACAGGGGACTCTGGGGCCAACGTCCTGACTTTC. It translates to CASTPIGGTGDSGANVLTF.

The chain joins TRBV10-3 to TRBJ2-5, with D uncertain. The DNA matches TRBJ2-7 better at its end, which makes the J call doubtful. The CDR3 contains 11 residues. Germline-derived CDR1 and CDR2 are ENHRY and SYGVKD. In DNA form, the CDR3 reads TGTGCCATCAGTGAGAATTTCGAGCAGTACTTC. This codes for CAISENFEQYF.

This clonotype was picked up a small number of times. The genes are TRBV4-2 and TRBJ1-2; D call uncertain. Per the germline V gene, CDR1 is LGHNA and CDR2 is YNFKEQ. The V and J ends lost 0 bases and 6 bases respectively, with 2 bases between them. This CDR3 has 11 amino acids. The CDR3 protein is CASSQDDGYTF. CDR3 sequence (DNA): TGTGCCAGCAGCCAAGATGATGGCTACACCTTC.